This T cell receptor beta chain was identified during a study of blood T cell repertoires in COVID-19. Generated by immunoSEQ multiplex PCR, the TCRdb table keeps only in-frame clones and is missing some. The table shows about 140,000 clones, with 80% to 90% occurring only once. V was pared by 0 bases and J by 7 bases, with 8 bases of the junction left unmatched. CDR3 size: 16 residues. CDR1 and CDR2 (germline): LNHNV, YYDKDF (reference sequence). The specimen sequenced was peripheral blood. The receptor was isolated from a woman in her fifties or sixties with acute or convalescent COVID-19. The chain is built from TRBV15 and TRBJ2-2; 7 bases map to TRBD2. The CDR3 coding sequence is TGTGCCACCAGCAGAGATCCCTCCGGGGGGTTCGGGGAGCTGTTTTTT. Its translation is CATSRDPSGGFGELFF.